A selection of T cell receptor beta chains follows, all from one sample in a study of blood T cell repertoires in COVID-19. Repertoires were generated with immunoSEQ multiplex PCR, while TCRdb's copy carries only in-frame clones and drops some. The sample has around 69,000 clones, about 88% seen once; the top ten hold almost 5%. The sample consisted of peripheral blood. The origin of the receptors is a woman between 45 and 65 years old with active COVID-19. The CDR3 runs from the conserved cysteine through the conserved F or W. The order of the fields is clone size, J gene, V gene, D gene, CDR3 protein, CDR3 DNA. D genes are given only for firm matches. The size entry is marked missing in some rows and otherwise reads once, few, many or a size class.

>.|TRBJ2-3|TRBV6-1|TRBD2
CASSEGREATDTQYF
TGTGCCAGCAGTGAAGGGCGGGAGGCCACAGATACGCAGTATTTT
>once|TRBJ1-2|TRBV6-5|.
CASSYSSGVSYGYTF
TGTGCCAGCAGTTACTCTAGCGGCGTAAGCTATGGCTACACCTTC
>.|TRBJ2-1|TRBV11-2|.
CASSPQTVYNEQFF
TGTGCCAGCAGCCCTCAGACAGTATACAATGAGCAGTTCTTC
>.|TRBJ1-2|TRBV5-1|TRBD1
CASSPQGAQGGYTF
TGCGCCAGCAGCCCACAGGGGGCGCAGGGAGGCTACACCTTC
>.|TRBJ2-7|TRBV5-8|TRBD1
CASSLVGQSYEQYF
TGTGCCAGCAGCTTGGTGGGACAGTCCTACGAGCAGTACTTC
>.|TRBJ2-7|TRBV10-3|TRBD2
CAISDGLAGGSYEQYF
TGTGCCATCAGTGACGGACTAGCGGGAGGTTCCTACGAGCAGTACTTC
>once|TRBJ1-2|TRBV29-1|.
CSVENRGEFYGYTF
TGCAGCGTTGAGAACCGCGGGGAGTTCTATGGCTACACCTTC
>.|TRBJ1-1|TRBV12-3/TRBV12-4|.
CASSFSRDTEAFF
TGTGCCAGCAGTTTCTCCAGGGACACTGAAGCTTTCTTT
>.|TRBJ1-6|TRBV21-1|.
CASSIRPDNRESPLHF
TGTGCCAGCAGCATTCGTCCGGACAATCGAGAGTCACCCCTCCACTTT
>.|TRBJ2-7|TRBV9|.
CASTSPQRDIYEQYF
TGTGCCAGCACTAGTCCCCAGCGGGACATCTACGAGCAGTACTTC
>.|TRBJ2-1|TRBV28|TRBD2
CASNGLAGGQRANEQFF
TGTGCCAGCAACGGACTAGCGGGAGGGCAGAGGGCCAATGAGCAGTTCTTC
>.|TRBJ1-2|TRBV3-1/TRBV3-2|.
CASSQVEAPAYGYTF
TGTGCCAGCAGCCAAGTGGAGGCGCCGGCCTATGGCTACACCTTC
>.|TRBJ2-1|TRBV18|.
CASSPPGRTLSYNEQFF
TGTGCCAGCTCACCACCGGGCAGGACTCTCTCCTACAATGAGCAGTTCTTC
>.|TRBJ2-1|TRBV7-3|.
CASSQTPGWYNEQFF
TGTGCCAGCAGCCAGACACCTGGGTGGTACAATGAGCAGTTCTTC
>.|TRBJ2-7|TRBV2|TRBD1
CASRTGGPGEQYF
TGTGCCAGCAGGACAGGGGGACCCGGCGAGCAGTACTTC
>.|TRBJ1-5|TRBV4-1|.
CASSLQDNENQPQHF
TGCGCCAGCAGCCTGCAGGACAACGAAAATCAGCCCCAGCATTTT
>few|TRBJ2-1|TRBV4-1|TRBD2
CASSQDRKREAPGNEQFF
TGCGCCAGCAGCCAAGATCGGAAGCGGGAGGCTCCTGGGAATGAGCAGTTCTTC
>few|TRBJ1-1|TRBV4-1|TRBD1
CASSLGQVGDTEAFF
TGCGCCAGCAGCCTGGGACAGGTGGGGGACACTGAAGCTTTCTTT